This TCR beta chain was recovered during a study of T cells in Graves' hyperthyroidism and ophthalmopathy. General study findings and limits: Blood samples included most of the expanded thyroid clonotypes exceeding 0.001.

The source material, RNA transcripts, was used to amplify TCR beta CDR3 regions. Initially, a first-round RT-PCR of the TCR CDR3 employed the HTBI primer set. TCRdb fed the multiplex PCR reads into MiXCR, producing one record per CDR3 protein. Among almost 600,000 distinct CDR3 sequences listed, about 43% were seen once. Hyperthyroidism in the patients, aged 18 to 65, was newly diagnosed and under 2 months in duration. This clonotype was observed a few times. Its specificity is not known. Germline assignment: CDR1 LNHDA and CDR2 SQIVND (reference sequence). The CDR3 length is 18 residues. V gave up 5 bases and J gave up 7 bases; unmatched junction bases: 16.

The rearrangement links TRBV19 to TRBJ2-2; 10 nucleotides align to TRBD1. The clonotype originates from a woman aged 18-29 years with Graves' hyperthyroidism. The specimen was peripheral blood or thyroid tissue (not recorded which). The CDR3 reads CASSSPYIGTGEGGELFF. The CDR3 DNA is TGTGCCAGTAGTTCGCCCTACATCGGGACAGGGGAGGGCGGGGAGCTGTTTTTT.